The sequence of this TCR beta chain was determined in a study of a mutant IDH1 vaccine in newly diagnosed glioma. Points from the study as a whole: No link was apparently found between pseudoprogression and changes in top peripheral T cell clonotypes. Patients showed vaccine-induced immune responses at a rate of more than 80%.

Note on this clone: The antigen is not known.

CDR1 and CDR2 from the germline V gene are MNHNY and SVGAGI (reference sequence). The CDR3 runs 14 residues. The trim removed 10 bases at V and 7 bases at J, leaving 8 bases unmatched. Using immunoSEQ multiplex PCR, the repertoire was profiled, and TCRdb retains in-frame clones only, with some absent. The sample lists about 54,000 clones; 65% to 85% were seen once. The time point is: baseline, week 1 (first vaccination visit). The treatment denotes: pre-vaccination baseline after standard-of-care therapy. Sequenced here: PBMCs, sampled from a glioma patient treated with radiotherapy, temozolomide or both. The chain employs TRBV6-6 and TRBJ1-6; 9 bases align to TRBD1. This clonotype was obtained from a man in his late teens or twenties with glioma. The CDR3 coding sequence is TGTGCCACTTGCCCCGGGACAGGGAATTCACCCCTCCACTTT. Encoded protein: CATCPGTGNSPLHF.